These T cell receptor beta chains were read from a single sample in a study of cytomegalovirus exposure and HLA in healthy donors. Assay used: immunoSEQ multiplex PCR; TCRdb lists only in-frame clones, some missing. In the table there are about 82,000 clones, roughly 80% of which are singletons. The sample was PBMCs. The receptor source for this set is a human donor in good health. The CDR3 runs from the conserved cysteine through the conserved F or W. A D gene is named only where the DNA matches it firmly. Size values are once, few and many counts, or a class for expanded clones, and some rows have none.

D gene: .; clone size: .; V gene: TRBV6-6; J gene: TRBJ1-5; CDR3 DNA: TGTGCCAGCAGCCCAGGGAATCAGCCCCAGCATTTT; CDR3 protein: CASSPGNQPQHF
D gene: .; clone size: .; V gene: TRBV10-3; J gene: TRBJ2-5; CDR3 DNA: TGTGCCATCAGTGAGTATCGGCAAGAGACCCAGTACTTC; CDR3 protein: CAISEYRQETQYF
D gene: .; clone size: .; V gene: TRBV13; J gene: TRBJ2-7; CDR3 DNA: TGTGCCAGCAGCGGGGCCGGGACTTACGAGCAGTACTTC; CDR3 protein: CASSGAGTYEQYF
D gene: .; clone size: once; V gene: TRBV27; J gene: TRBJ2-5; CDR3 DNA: TGTGCCAGCGGGCTCGACAGGCAAGAGACCCAGTACTTC; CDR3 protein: CASGLDRQETQYF
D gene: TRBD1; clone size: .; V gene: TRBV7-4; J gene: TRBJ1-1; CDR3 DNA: TGTGCCAGCAGCTTCAGAGGGACAGAATCTATGAACACTGAAGCTTTCTTT; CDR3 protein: CASSFRGTESMNTEAFF
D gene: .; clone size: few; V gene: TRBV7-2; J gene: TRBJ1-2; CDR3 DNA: TGTGCCAGCAGCTTATTCCGGGGGGCGGGGTATGGCTACACCTTC; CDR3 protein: CASSLFRGAGYGYTF
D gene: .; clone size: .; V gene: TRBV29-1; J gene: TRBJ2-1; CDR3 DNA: TGCAGCGTCGAGAAGGGGGGGACCGGGGGAGAGCAGTTCTTC; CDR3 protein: CSVEKGGTGGEQFF
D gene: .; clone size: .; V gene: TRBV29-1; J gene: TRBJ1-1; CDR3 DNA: TGCAGCGTTGAGGCTAGGGGGTTAGTCACTGAAGCTTTCTTT; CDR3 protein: CSVEARGLVTEAFF
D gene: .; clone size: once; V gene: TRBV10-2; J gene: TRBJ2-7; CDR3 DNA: TGCGCCAGCAGTGAGTCCGGAGGGGCTTTTTCCTACGAGCAGTACTTC; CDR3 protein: CASSESGGAFSYEQYF
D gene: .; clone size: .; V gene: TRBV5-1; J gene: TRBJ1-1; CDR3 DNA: TGCGCCAGCAACAGTGGTACAGCCAGGAACACTGAAGCTTTCTTT; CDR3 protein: CASNSGTARNTEAFF
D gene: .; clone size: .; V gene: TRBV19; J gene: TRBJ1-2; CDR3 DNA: TGTGCCAGTAGTTTGGGGCCAACGAACTATGGCTACACCTTC; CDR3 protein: CASSLGPTNYGYTF
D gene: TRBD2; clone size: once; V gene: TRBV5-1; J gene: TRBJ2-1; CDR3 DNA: TGCGCCAGCAGCTTGGGTAGCGGGGGGGCCAATTACAATGAGCAGTTCTTC; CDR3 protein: CASSLGSGGANYNEQFF
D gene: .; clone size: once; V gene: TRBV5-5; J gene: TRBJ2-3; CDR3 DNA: TGTGCCAGCAGCGCGCCGGGACTTACGCAGTATTTT; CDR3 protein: CASSAPGLTQYF
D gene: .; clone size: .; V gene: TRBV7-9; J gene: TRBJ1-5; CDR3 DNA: TGTGCCAGCAGCCGCCTGGAGGATCAGCCCCAGCATTTT; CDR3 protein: CASSRLEDQPQHF
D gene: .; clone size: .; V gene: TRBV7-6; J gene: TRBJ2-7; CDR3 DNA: TGTGCCAGCAGCGCGTCTTTCTCCTCAACCTACGAGCAGTACTTC; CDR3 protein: CASSASFSSTYEQYF
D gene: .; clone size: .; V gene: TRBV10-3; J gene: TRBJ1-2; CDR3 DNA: TGTGCCATCAGTGGGGAGACGGGAGAGGTGAATGGCTACACCTTC; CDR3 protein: CAISGETGEVNGYTF
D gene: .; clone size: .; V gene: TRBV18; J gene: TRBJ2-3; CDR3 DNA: TGTGCCAGCTCACCTCGCGTGGTTAGGGAGGTCACAGATACGCAGTATTTT; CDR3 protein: CASSPRVVREVTDTQYF
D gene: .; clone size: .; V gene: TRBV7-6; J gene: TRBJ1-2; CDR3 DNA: TGTGCCAGCAGCCCAACCGGGGGGACCTATGGCTACACCTTC; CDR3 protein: CASSPTGGTYGYTF
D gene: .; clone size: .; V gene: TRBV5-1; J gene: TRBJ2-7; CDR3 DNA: TGCGCCAGCAGCGGAGACGGAGCTTTTTACGAGCAGTACTTC; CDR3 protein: CASSGDGAFYEQYF
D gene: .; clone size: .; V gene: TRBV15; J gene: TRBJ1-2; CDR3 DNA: TGTGCCACCAAGGTAGGGGCCGATCTCAGAGGCTACACCTTC; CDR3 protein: CATKVGADLRGYTF
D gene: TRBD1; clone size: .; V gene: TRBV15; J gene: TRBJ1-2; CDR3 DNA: TGTGCCACCAGCACGGGACAGCTCTATGGCTACACCTTC; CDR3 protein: CATSTGQLYGYTF
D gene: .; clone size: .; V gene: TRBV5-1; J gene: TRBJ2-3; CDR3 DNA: TGCGCCAGCAGCTTGGGTTTGCAGGAGGACACAGATACGCAGTATTTT; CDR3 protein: CASSLGLQEDTDTQYF